This passage covers 5 T cell receptor beta chains from one sample sequenced in a study of T-cell memory formation after mild COVID-19. TCRdb processed the 5' RACE reads anew with MiXCR; each CDR3 protein has one entry. The sample contains 450,000 to 650,000 distinct CDR3 sequences, less than 25% of which appear only once. The sample consisted of PBMCs or a T cell subset sorted from them (not recorded which). These receptors were obtained from an adult woman who had mild COVID-19 (a few samples of this study predate the infection). Cell type and time point are not known.

This chain joins TRBV2 and TRBJ2-7; D is uncertain. Germline CDR1 reads SNHLY; CDR2 reads FYNNEI. This CDR3 region has 14 residues. V lost 6 bases to trimming and J lost 6 bases, with 18 bases between them. The CDR3 sequence: CASRFGPNTGEQYF. DNA of the CDR3: TGTGCCAGCAGGTTCGGGCCCAACACGGGCGAGCAGTACTTC.

The J gene is TRBJ1-4, the V gene TRBV4-1; D call uncertain. CDR1 is MGHRA and CDR2 is YSYEKL in the germline V gene. V dropped 0 bases and J dropped 3 bases, with 11 bases sitting between them. This CDR3 has 16 residues. DNA of the CDR3: TGCGCCAGCAGCCAAGAAGGAAGGGCGGCTAATGAAAAACTGTTTTTT. Encoded protein: CASSQEGRAANEKLFF.

This chain uses TRBV7-6 with TRBJ1-1; perhaps TRBD1 as D (6 bases). CDR3 size: 17 residues. Trimming shortened V by 1 base and J by 0 bases, and 15 bases separated the two germline ends. Germline V gene lookup returns CDR1 SGHVS and CDR2 FNYEAQ. The CDR3 is CASSLGTGTTVNTEAFF. In DNA, the CDR3 is TGTGCCAGCAGCTTAGGAACCGGGACAACGGTGAACACTGAAGCTTTCTTT. Full variable domain (missing parts from reference TRBV7-6 and TRBJ1-1): GAGVSQSPRYKVTKRGQDVALRCDPISGHVSLYWYRQALGQGPEFLTYFNYEAQQDKSGLPNDRFSAERPEGSISTLTIQRTEQRDSAMYRCASSLGTGTTVNTEAFFGQGTRLTVV.

The V call is TRBV18, the J call TRBJ2-2; 8 nucleotides line up with TRBD1. The CDR3 is 15 amino acids. Germline V gene sequence: CDR1 KGHSH, CDR2 LQKENI. The V gene end was trimmed by 2 bases and the J gene end by 4 bases; junction bases not matched to a gene: 3. The CDR3 DNA reads TGTGCCAGCTCACCAAGGACAGGGAGCACCGGGGAGCTGTTTTTT. Amino acids: CASSPRTGSTGELFF.

A few counts support this clonotype. The rearrangement joins TRBV12-3 or TRBV12-4 to TRBJ2-1; 9 bases are a match to TRBD1. With V trimmed by 5 bases and J by 3 bases, 5 bases remained unmatched. The CDR3 is made up of 15 amino acids. The CDR3 nucleotides read TGTGCCAGCAGTCCACAGGGGGCTCGCTACAATGAGCAGTTCTTC. Its protein product is CASSPQGARYNEQFF.